The 5 T cell receptor beta chains listed next were all sequenced from one sample in a study of T cells in Graves' hyperthyroidism and ophthalmopathy. TCR beta CDR3 regions were amplified from RNA. TCR CDR3 regions were first amplified by RT-PCR with HTBI primers. TCRdb itself ran the multiplex PCR reads through MiXCR, one entry per CDR3 protein. The sample records 700,000 or so distinct CDR3 sequences, about 14% being singletons. Input material: blood. These receptors were taken from a woman aged 45-65 years with Graves' ophthalmopathy.

This clonotype has at least ten counts. This rearrangement joins TRBV24-1 to TRBJ2-7; D is unresolved. The CDR3 spans 13 residues. The V end was cut by 5 bases, the J end by 1 base, with 8 bases between. Germline V CDR1 and CDR2: KGHDR, SFDVKD. The CDR3 here is CATSGHLSYEQYF. The CDR3 DNA follows: TGTGCCACCAGTGGGCACCTTTCCTACGAGCAGTACTTC.

Many counts were recorded for this clonotype. This chain uses TRBV20-1 with TRBJ2-3; tentatively, D is TRBD1 (6 bases). This CDR3 spans 15 amino acids. Trimming removed 6 bases from V and 7 bases from J, with 23 bases in between. Germline V gene lookup returns CDR1 DFQATT and CDR2 SNEGSKA (reference sequence). CDR3 coding DNA: TGCAGTGCGCCACAGGGACACGGCAATACATATACGCAGTATTTT. As protein: CSAPQGHGNTYTQYF.

On this clonotype itself: A much larger clone lies one base from this, so it may be a read error. This chain joins TRBV25-1 and TRBJ1-1, with a weak D call TRBD1 (6 bases). Trimming stripped 6 bases from V and 3 bases from J, with 11 bases between. CDR1 is MGHDK, CDR2 SYGVNS, per germline. The length of the CDR3 is 13 residues. In DNA, the CDR3 is TGTGCCAGCAGCCACAGGGTGGACACTGAAGCTTTCTTT. The encoded protein is CASSHRVDTEAFF.

At least ten counts were recorded for this clonotype. J is TRBJ2-7 and V is TRBV28, with 8 bases lining up with TRBD2. Per germline, CDR1 MDHEN and CDR2 SYDVKM. The CDR3 contains 16 residues. The V segment lost 3 bases and the J segment 0 bases; nucleotides outside the gene matches: 7. The CDR3 bases are TGTGCCAGCAGTTTGCGGCTAGCGGGCCTCTCCTACGAGCAGTACTTC. Amino acids: CASSLRLAGLSYEQYF.

This clonotype came up many times. The genes are TRBV20-1 and TRBJ2-1, with D possibly TRBD2 on 5 matching bases. V was shortened by 1 base and J by 5 bases, with 18 bases between the two germline ends. CDR1 is DFQATT, CDR2 SNEGSKA, per germline (reference sequence). The CDR3 covers 16 residues. CDR3 amino acids: CSARGTEASSNNEQFF. Here the CDR3 DNA reads TGCAGTGCTAGAGGTACGGAGGCTAGCAGTAACAATGAGCAGTTCTTC.